A selection of T cell receptor beta chains follows, all from one sample in a study of blood T cells in healthy people across ages. Via MiXCR, TCRdb re-called the 5' RACE reads, giving one row per CDR3 protein. The sample contains about 280,000 distinct CDR3 sequences, around 29% of which appear only once. Sample: blood. The receptors here all came from a woman in her 70s in good health. The conserved cysteine and the conserved F or W are not part of the CDR3 here. A D gene is named only where the DNA matches it firmly. Not every row has a clone size; where given, it reads once, few, many or a size class.

d_gene	j_gene	v_gene	abundance	CDR3aa
.	TRBJ1-4	TRBV28	.	ASQRQAWEKLF
.	TRBJ1-2	TRBV6-1	.	ASKREWTHPTYGYT
.	TRBJ1-6	TRBV27	few	ASSLSTGYRSPLH
.	TRBJ2-7	TRBV7-8	.	ASSPRTRLYEQY
.	TRBJ2-1	TRBV20-1	.	SAPGRKGSPNEQF
.	TRBJ1-4	TRBV4-2	many	ASSQGSVHEKLF
.	TRBJ2-2	TRBV25-1	few	ASSEWSAPTAGELF
TRBD2	TRBJ2-5	TRBV3-1	.	ASSQRGRDQETQY
.	TRBJ2-6	TRBV4-3	.	ASSQEFGTGANVPT
.	.	TRBV7-8	.	ASSPTEGETQY
TRBD2	TRBJ2-7	TRBV29-1	.	SVEAREGSEQY
.	TRBJ2-1	TRBV28	.	ASSWGVPYNEQF
.	TRBJ2-1	TRBV7-2	.	ASSPPWGYEQF
.	TRBJ2-1	TRBV18	few	ASSQWTDNEQF
TRBD1	TRBJ1-5	TRBV6-2/TRBV6-3	.	ASTGTGVQPQH
TRBD1	TRBJ2-6	TRBV3-1	few	ASRGTGGAGANVLA
.	TRBJ2-1	TRBV5-6	.	ASTLGAGFREF
TRBD1	TRBJ1-1	TRBV12-3/TRBV12-4	few	ASTGQGGYTEAF
.	TRBJ2-1	TRBV21-1	.	ASSPRGVF
.	TRBJ2-1	TRBV20-1	few	SARDDEGSYNEQF
.	TRBJ2-2	TRBV27	few	ASSFSGVGGELF
.	TRBJ2-7	TRBV20-1	.	SARAGYYEQY
.	TRBJ2-5	TRBV28	.	ASSLPLGEETQY
.	TRBJ1-5	TRBV3-1	.	ASSPQGRENQPQH
TRBD1	TRBJ2-5	TRBV19	.	ASSRTGDQETQY
.	TRBJ2-5	TRBV7-9	few	ASSLMWDQETQY
.	TRBJ2-7	TRBV27	few	ASSRGTVSSYEQY
.	TRBJ2-2	TRBV7-2	.	ASSANRVGSGGELF
.	TRBJ2-1	TRBV5-4	.	ASSLWGFGHEQF
TRBD1	TRBJ2-5	TRBV3-1	.	ASSQDLGQGWQTQY
.	TRBJ2-3	TRBV7-9	.	ASEDTQY
.	TRBJ1-6	TRBV6-6	.	ASVPASYNSPLH
TRBD2	TRBJ2-5	TRBV20-1	many	SASGTSGLETQY
.	TRBJ2-2	TRBV10-3	.	AIGGTNTGELF
TRBD1	TRBJ1-5	TRBV4-2	.	ASSQELDRGGGQPQH
TRBD2	TRBJ2-7	TRBV11-1	.	ASSGGTSGRTYEQY
TRBD2	TRBJ2-2	TRBV20-1	many	SARPGLTNTGELF
TRBD2	TRBJ2-7	TRBV28	once	ASSTREALYEQY
TRBD1	TRBJ2-5	TRBV28	few	ASSGQGTSETQY
TRBD2	.	TRBV24-1	.	ATKSQAGGSNEQF
TRBD1	.	TRBV28	.	ASRTGSLEETQY
.	TRBJ1-4	TRBV29-1	few	SVKGVEKLF
.	TRBJ2-5	TRBV7-2	few	ASSLRDGRETQY
TRBD2	.	TRBV5-1	few	ASSYAGVSDEQF
.	TRBJ2-5	TRBV6-5	.	ASSYSVHQETQY
TRBD1	TRBJ1-4	TRBV9	few	ASSPTGGTGEKLF
.	TRBJ1-1	TRBV5-1	.	ASSLGLSDTEAF